One T cell receptor beta chain is described in this entry. Individuals aged roughly 18 to 95 years were recruited from approximately 24 US areas. Donors of Cohort 3 who recovered were those that had two negative PCRs, clearance, or symptom resolution. This entry belongs to a study of blood T cell repertoires in COVID-19. Original processing notes: Counts of nucleated cells, estimated from reference gene primer amplification, were obtained. Measured with immunoSEQ multiplex PCR; TCRdb has only the in-frame clones, and not every one. V and J calls and clone size are given by that table; D and trimming were obtained from the DNA. The sample records 370,000 or so clones, around 87% being singletons. CDR1 SGHVS and CDR2 FQNEAQ come from the germline V gene. CDR3 size: 14 residues. With 3 bases removed from V and 2 bases from J, the gap between germline ends came to 7 bases.

This TCR derives from a man under 40 who had recovered from COVID-19. The chain couples TRBV7-8 to TRBJ2-2; no firm D call. Source material: PBMCs or T cells enriched from blood (not recorded which). CDR3 coding DNA: TGTGCCAGCAGCTTCTCGACAAACACCGGGGAGCTGTTTTTT. This translates into CASSFSTNTGELFF.